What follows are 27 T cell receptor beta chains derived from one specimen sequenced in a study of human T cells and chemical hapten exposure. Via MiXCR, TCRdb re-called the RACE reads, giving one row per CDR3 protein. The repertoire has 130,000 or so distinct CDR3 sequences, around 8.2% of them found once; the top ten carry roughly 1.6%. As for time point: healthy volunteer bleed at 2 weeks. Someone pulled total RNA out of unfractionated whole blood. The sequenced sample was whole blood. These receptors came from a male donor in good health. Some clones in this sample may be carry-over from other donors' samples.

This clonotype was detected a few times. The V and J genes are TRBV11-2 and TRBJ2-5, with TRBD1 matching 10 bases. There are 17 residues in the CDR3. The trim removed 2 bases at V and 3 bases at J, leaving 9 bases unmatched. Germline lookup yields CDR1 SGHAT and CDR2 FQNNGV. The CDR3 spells CASSLPQGGTGEETQYF. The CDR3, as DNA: TGTGCCAGCAGCTTACCCCAAGGCGGGACAGGGGAAGAGACCCAGTACTTC. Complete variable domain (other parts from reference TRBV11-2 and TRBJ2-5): EAGVAQSPRYKIIEKRQSVAFWCNPISGHATLYWYQQILGQGPKLLIQFQNNGVVDDSQLPKDRFSAERLKGVDSTLKIQPAKLEDSAVYLCASSLPQGGTGEETQYFGPGTRLLVL.

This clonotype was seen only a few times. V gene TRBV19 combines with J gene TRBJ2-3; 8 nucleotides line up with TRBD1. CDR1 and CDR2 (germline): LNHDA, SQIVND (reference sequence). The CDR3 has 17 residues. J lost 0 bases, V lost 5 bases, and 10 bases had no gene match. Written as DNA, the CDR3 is TGTGCCAGTAGTCCCGCGGACAGGGTGTGGAGCACAGATACGCAGTATTTT. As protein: CASSPADRVWSTDTQYF.

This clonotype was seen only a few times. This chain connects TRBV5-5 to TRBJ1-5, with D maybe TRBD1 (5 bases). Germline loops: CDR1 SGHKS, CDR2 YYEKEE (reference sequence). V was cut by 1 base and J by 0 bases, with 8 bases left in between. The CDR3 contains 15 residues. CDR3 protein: CASSLYRNSNQPQHF. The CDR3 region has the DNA TGTGCCAGCAGCTTGTACAGGAATAGCAATCAGCCCCAGCATTTT.

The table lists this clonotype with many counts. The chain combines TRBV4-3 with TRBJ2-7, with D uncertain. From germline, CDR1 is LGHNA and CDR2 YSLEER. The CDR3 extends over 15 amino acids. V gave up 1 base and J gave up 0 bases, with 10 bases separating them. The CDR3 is CASSQVRSSSYEQYF. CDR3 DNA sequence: TGCGCCAGCAGCCAAGTTCGGTCCTCCTCCTACGAGCAGTACTTC.

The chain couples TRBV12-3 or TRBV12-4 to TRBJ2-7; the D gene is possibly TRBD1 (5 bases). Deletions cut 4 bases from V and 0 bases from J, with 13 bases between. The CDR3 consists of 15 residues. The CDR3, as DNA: TGTGCCAGCAGTTACCTCGACAGCCTCTCCTACGAGCAGTACTTC. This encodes CASSYLDSLSYEQYF.

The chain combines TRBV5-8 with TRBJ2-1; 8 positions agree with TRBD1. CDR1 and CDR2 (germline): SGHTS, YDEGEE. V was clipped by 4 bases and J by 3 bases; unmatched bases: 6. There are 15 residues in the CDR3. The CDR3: CASSLGQGGYNEQFF. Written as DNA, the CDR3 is TGTGCCAGCAGCCTTGGACAGGGTGGCTACAATGAGCAGTTCTTC.

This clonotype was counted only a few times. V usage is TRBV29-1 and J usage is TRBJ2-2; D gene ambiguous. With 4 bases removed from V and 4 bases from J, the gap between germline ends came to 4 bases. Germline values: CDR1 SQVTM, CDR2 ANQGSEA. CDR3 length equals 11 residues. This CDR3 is CSVVLTGELFF. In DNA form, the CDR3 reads TGCAGCGTTGTCCTCACCGGGGAGCTGTTTTTT.

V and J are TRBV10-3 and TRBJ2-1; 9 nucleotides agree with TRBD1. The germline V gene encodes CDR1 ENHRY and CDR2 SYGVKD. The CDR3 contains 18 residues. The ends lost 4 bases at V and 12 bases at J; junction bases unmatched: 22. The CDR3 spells CAISVGGDGTGNKKGQFF. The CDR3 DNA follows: TGTGCCATCAGTGTAGGGGGAGACGGGACAGGGAATAAAAAGGGGCAGTTCTTC.

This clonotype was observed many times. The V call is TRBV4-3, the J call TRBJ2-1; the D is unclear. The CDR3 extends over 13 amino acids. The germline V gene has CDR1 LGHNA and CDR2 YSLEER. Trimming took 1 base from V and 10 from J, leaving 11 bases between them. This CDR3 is CASSQAERVEQFF. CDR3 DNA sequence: TGCGCCAGCAGCCAAGCGGAACGGGTGGAGCAGTTCTTC.

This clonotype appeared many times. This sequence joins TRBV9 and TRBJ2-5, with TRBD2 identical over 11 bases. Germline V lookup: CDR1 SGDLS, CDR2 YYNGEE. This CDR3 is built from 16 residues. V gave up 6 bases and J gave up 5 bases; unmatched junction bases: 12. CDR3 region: CASTPGLAAFGETQYF. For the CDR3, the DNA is TGTGCCAGCACACCGGGACTAGCGGCCTTCGGGGAGACCCAGTACTTC.

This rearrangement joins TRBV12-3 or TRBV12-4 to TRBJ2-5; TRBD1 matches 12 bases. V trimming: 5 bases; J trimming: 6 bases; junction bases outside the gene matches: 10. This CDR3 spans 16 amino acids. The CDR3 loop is CASSELLGQGAKTQYF. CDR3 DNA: TGTGCCAGCAGTGAGTTACTGGGACAGGGGGCAAAGACCCAGTACTTC.

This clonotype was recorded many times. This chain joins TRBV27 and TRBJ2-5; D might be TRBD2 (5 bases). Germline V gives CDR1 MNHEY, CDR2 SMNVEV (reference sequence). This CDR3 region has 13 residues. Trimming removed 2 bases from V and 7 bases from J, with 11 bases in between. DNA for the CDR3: TGTGCCAGCAGTTTAGAAGGCGCGGGGACCCAGTACTTC. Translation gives CASSLEGAGTQYF.

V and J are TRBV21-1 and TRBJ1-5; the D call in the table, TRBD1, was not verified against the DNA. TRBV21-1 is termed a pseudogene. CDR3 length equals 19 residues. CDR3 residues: CASSRRTGHFPNINQPQHF. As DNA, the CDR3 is TGTGCCAGCAGCCGGCGGACAGGACACTTCCCAAACATCAATCAGCCCCAGCATTTT.

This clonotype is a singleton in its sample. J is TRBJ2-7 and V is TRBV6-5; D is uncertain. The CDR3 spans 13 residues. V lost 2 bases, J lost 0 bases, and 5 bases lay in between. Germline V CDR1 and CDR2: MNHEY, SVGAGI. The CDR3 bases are TGTGCCAGCAGTTACGACGACTCCTACGAGCAGTACTTC. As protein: CASSYDDSYEQYF.

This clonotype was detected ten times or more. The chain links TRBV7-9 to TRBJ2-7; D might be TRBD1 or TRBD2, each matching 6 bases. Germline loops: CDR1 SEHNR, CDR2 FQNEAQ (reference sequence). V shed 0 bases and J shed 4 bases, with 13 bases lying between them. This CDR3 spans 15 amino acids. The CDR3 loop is CASSLAGGQKYEQYF. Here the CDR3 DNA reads TGTGCCAGCAGCTTAGCGGGAGGACAGAAGTACGAGCAGTACTTC.

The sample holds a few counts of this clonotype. The CDR3 nucleotides read TGTGCTAGTGGTTTTGAGGACACTGAAGCTTTCTTT. It specifies CASGFEDTEAFF. The chain employs TRBV12-5 and TRBJ1-1; no clear D gene. The CDR3 extends over 12 amino acids. CDR1 is LGHNT and CDR2 is FRNRAP in the germline V gene. The germline V and J ends were trimmed by 3 bases and 3 bases, with 5 bases remaining between them. The whole variable domain, filled in from reference TRBV12-5 and TRBJ1-1, reads DARVTQTPRHKVTEMGQEVTMRCQPILGHNTVFWYRQTMMQGLELLAYFRNRAPLDDSGMPKDRFSAEMPDATLATLKIQPSEPRDSAVYFCASGFEDTEAFFGQGTRLTVV.

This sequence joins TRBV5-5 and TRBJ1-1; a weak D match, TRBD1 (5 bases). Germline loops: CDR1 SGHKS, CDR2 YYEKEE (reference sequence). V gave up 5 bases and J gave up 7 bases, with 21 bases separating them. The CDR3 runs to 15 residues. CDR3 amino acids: CASSLPTGVLVEAFF. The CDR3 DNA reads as TGTGCCAGCAGTTTACCGACGGGGGTACTAGTTGAAGCTTTCTTT.

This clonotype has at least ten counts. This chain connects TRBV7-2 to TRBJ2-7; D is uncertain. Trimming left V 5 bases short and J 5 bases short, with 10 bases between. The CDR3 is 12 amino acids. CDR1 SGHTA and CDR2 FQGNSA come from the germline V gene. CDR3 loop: CASSPHPDEQYF. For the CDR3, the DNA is TGTGCCAGCAGCCCTCACCCAGACGAGCAGTACTTC.

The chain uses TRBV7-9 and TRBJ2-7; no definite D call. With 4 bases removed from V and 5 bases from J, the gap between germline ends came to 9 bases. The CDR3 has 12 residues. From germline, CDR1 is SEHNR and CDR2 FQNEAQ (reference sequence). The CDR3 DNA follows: TGTGCCAGCAGCTCGAGCCACCACGAGCAGTACTTC. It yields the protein CASSSSHHEQYF. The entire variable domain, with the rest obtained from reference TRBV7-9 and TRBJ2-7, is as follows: DTGVSQNPRHKITKRGQNVTFRCDPISEHNRLYWYRQTLGQGPEFLTYFQNEAQLEKSRLLSDRFSAERPKGSFSTLEIQRTEQGDSAMYLCASSSSHHEQYFGPGTRLTVT.

The CDR3 here is CAISESSGPSYNEQFF. For the CDR3, the DNA is TGTGCCATCAGTGAGTCCAGCGGACCTTCCTACAATGAGCAGTTCTTC. The chain recombines TRBV10-3 with TRBJ2-1; TRBD2 is a possible D gene (5 bases). The V gene lost 0 bases and the J gene lost 1 base, with 10 bases spanning the gap. CDR3 length equals 16 residues. The germline V gene encodes CDR1 ENHRY and CDR2 SYGVKD.

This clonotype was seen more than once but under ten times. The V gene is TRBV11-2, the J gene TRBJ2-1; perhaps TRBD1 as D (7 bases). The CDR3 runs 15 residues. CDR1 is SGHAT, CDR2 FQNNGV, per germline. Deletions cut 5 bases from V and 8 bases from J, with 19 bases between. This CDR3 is CASSTPETRGHEQFF. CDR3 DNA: TGTGCCAGCAGCACCCCTGAGACTAGGGGGCATGAGCAGTTCTTC.

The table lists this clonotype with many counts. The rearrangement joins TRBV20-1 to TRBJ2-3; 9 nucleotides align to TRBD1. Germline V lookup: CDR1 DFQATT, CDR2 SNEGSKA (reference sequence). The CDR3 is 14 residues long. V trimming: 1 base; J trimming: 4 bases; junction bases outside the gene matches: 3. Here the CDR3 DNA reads TGCAGTGCTAGAGGCGGGACAGGGTCAGATACGCAGTATTTT. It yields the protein CSARGGTGSDTQYF.

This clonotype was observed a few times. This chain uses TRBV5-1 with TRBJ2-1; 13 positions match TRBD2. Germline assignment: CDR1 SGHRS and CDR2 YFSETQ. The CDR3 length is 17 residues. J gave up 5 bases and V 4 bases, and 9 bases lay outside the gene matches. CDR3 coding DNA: TGCGCCAGCAGCCCCCAGTTCGGGACTAGCGGGAACAATGAGCAGTTCTTC. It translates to CASSPQFGTSGNNEQFF. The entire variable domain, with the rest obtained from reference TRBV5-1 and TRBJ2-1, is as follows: KAGVTQTPRYLIKTRGQQVTLSCSPISGHRSVSWYQQTPGQGLQFLFEYFSETQRNKGNFPGRFSGRQFSNSRSEMNVSTLELGDSALYLCASSPQFGTSGNNEQFFGPGTRLTVL.

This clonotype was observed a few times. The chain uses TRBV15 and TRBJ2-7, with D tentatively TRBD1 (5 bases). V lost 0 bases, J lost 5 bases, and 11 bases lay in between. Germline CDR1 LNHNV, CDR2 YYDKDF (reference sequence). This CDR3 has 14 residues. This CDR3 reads CATSRDPGHHEQYF. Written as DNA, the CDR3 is TGTGCCACCAGCAGAGATCCAGGGCACCACGAGCAGTACTTC.

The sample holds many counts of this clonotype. The CDR3 here is CASSKRGTGELFF. DNA of the CDR3: TGTGCCAGTAGTAAAAGGGGGACCGGGGAGCTGTTTTTT. The chain links TRBV19 to TRBJ2-2; the D gene is possibly TRBD1 (6 bases). V dropped 4 bases and J dropped 5 bases, with 8 bases sitting between them. The CDR3 has 13 amino acids. Germline loops: CDR1 LNHDA, CDR2 SQIVND (reference sequence).

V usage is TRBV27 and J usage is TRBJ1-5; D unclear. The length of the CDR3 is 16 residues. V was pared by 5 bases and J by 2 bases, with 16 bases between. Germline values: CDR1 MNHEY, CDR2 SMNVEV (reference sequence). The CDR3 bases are TGTGCCAGCAGTCCCCGTGGGAGGGCGGGCAATCAGCCCCAGCATTTT. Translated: CASSPRGRAGNQPQHF.

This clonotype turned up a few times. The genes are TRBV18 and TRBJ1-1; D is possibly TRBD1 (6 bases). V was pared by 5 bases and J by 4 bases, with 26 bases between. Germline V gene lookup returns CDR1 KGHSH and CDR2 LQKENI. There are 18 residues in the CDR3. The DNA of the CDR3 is TGTGCCAGCTCAACCGGGACCCACTTATTTAAAGGGGGCACTGAAGCTTTCTTT. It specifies CASSTGTHLFKGGTEAFF.